Listed here is a single TCR beta chain. No antigen is known for it. Per-base quality was not reported, and no clone a single base away is much larger than it. The immunoSEQ assay at survey resolution was applied to genomic DNA for sequencing of TCRbeta rearrangements. Turning to the authors' computational methods: In the TCR sequencing data, the smallest productive clonotype frequency that could be detected was 2.59 x 10-5. Only productive TCRbeta rearrangements, meaning sequences that were complete and in-frame, were kept for the analyses. Simpson clonality, calculated in the immunoSEQ Analyzer version 3.0, was used as the measure of sample clonality. Clones were grouped by frequency into very rare, small, medium, large (1-20%) or hyperexpanded (>20%) categories. Generation probabilities were estimated with OLGA 1.2.3, V-gene circos plots were made with VDJtools, specificities were searched in VDJdb, and CDR3 motifs were identified with GLIPH. This immuneACCESS table, as held by TCRdb, lists in-frame sequences with V and J called but not all clones. Of the missing ones, under half trace to an unresolved V gene in checked studies; the others have no known cause. The V and J calls and clone size are taken from that table; D and trimming were inferred from the DNA. The sample table shows some 45,000 clones, and roughly 85% are seen once. The ten largest make up around 3% of the sample.

The record originates from a study of STAT5B mutations in CD4+ large granular lymphocyte leukemia (dated by TCRdb to between 2020 and 2023). Regarding the complete study: Among healthy controls, the CDR3 'QG' motif was associated with a particular HLA allele. Flow cytometry performed on FACSCanto II or FACSVerse showed that the purified fractions had more than 95% purity among lymphocytes. TCRbeta repertoires of CD4+ T-cell large granular lymphocyte leukemia patients were compared with those of healthy blood donors.

The healthy control group was made up of 40 or so blood donors, and the Finnish Red Cross blood service supplied their buffy coats. All TCR-sequenced material derived from peripheral blood: patient blood samples and healthy donor buffy coats. Peripheral blood mononuclear cells were isolated by Ficoll-Hypaque gradient centrifugation. CD4+ cells were purified magnetically from the buffy coats of healthy controls. The Gentra Puregene Cell and Tissue kit was used to extract genomic DNA, and a Qubit 2.0 fluorometer was used to measure the amount of genomic DNA. The study at large found these results: Greater clonality appeared to be present in CD4-sorted patient repertoires than in healthy CD4+ repertoires, and the difference was retained after the putative leukemic clones were removed. Main leukemic clonotypes were private to each patient, although 20% to 25% of the main leukemic clonotypes were found at low frequency in the non-leukemic repertoires of other patients. The data were not HLA-matched, and the higher clonality in CD4+ T-LGLL than in CD8+ T-LGLL could be due to the relatively small sample size. TRBV06-family usage was enriched among the top patient clones (8/27) compared with healthy controls (2/35).

In the germline V gene, CDR1 corresponds to SGHRS and CDR2 to YFSETQ. V is pared back by 2 bases and J by 6 bases, with 20 bases lying between the germline termini. The CDR3 starts with the cysteine, ends with the phenylalanine, and has 16 residues. Only CDR3 DNA remains: 48 bases, in frame from the first base. The specimen was CD4+ T cells from blood buffy coats. This chain joins TRBV5-1 to TRBJ2-5, with TRBD2 as a weak D call on 5 bases. The origin of this receptor is a human donor in good health. In nucleotides, the sequence is TGCGCCAGCAGCTTTGATGGGTCCGGACTGGGGAAGACCCAGTACTTC. It encodes CASSFDGSGLGKTQYF. The reference TRBV5-1 and TRBJ2-5 proteins fill in what lies around the CDR3, so the full variable domain reads KAGVTQTPRYLIKTRGQQVTLSCSPISGHRSVSWYQQTPGQGLQFLFEYFSETQRNKGNFPGRFSGRQFSNSRSEMNVSTLELGDSALYLCASSFDGSGLGKTQYFGPGTRLLVL.